The sequence of this T cell receptor (beta chain) was determined in a study of cytomegalovirus exposure and HLA in healthy donors. Study-wide results and caveats: According to reports, the classifier identified cytomegalovirus status with high specificity and sensitivity. Researchers catalogued approximately 160 TCR beta chains as cytomegalovirus-associated.

TCRdb's copy holds only in-frame clones and misses some; the assay was immunoSEQ multiplex PCR. The table shows about 110,000 clones, with roughly 88% occurring only once. Points on this clone: Its specificity is not known.

Germline CDR1 is LNHDA and CDR2 is SQIVND (reference sequence). Trimming shortened V by 7 bases and J by 1 base, and 5 bases separated the two germline ends. This CDR3 contains 13 residues. The chain is built from TRBV19 and TRBJ2-6; TRBD1 might be the D (5 bases). The TCR originated in a woman under 30 in good health and CMV-seronegative. Sample: PBMCs. The CDR3 here is CASTGSGANVLTF. CDR3 DNA: TGTGCCAGTACAGGGTCTGGGGCCAACGTCCTGACTTTC.